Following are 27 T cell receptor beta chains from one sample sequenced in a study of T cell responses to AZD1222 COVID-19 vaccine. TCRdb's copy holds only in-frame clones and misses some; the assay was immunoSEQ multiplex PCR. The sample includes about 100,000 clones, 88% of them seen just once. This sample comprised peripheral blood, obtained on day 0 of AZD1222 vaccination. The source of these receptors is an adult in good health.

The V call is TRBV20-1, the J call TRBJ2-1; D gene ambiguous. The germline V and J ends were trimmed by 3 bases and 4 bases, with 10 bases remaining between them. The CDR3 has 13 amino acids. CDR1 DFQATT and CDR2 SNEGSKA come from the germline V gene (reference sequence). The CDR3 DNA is TGCAGTGCTAGTATACCAGATTACAATGAGCAGTTCTTC. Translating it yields CSASIPDYNEQFF.

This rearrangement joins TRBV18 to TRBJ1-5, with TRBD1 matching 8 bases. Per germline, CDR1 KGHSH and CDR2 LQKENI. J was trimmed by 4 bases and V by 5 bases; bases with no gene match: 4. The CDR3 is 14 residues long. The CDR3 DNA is TGTGCCAGCTCAGCACAGGGGGGTAATCAGCCCCAGCATTTT. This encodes CASSAQGGNQPQHF.

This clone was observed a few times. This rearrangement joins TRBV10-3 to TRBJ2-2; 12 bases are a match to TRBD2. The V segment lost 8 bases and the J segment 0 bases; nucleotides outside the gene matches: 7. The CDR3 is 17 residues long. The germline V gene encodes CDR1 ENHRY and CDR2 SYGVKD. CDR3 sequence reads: CAIRRTSGNANTGELFF. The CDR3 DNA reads TGTGCCATCCGTAGGACTAGCGGGAATGCGAACACCGGGGAGCTGTTTTTT.

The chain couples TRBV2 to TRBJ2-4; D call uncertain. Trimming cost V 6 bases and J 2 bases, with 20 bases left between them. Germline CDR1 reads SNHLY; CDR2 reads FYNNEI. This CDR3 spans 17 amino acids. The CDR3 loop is CASRGNRPASPKNIQYF. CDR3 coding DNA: TGTGCCAGCAGGGGGAATAGACCAGCCTCACCCAAAAACATTCAGTACTTC.

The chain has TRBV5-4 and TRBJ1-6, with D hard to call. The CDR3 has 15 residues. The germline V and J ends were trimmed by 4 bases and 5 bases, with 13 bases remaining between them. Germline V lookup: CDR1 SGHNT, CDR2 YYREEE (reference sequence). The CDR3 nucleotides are TGTGCCAGCAGCCCGCCCTGGGGTAATAATTCACCCCTCCACTTT. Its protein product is CASSPPWGNNSPLHF.

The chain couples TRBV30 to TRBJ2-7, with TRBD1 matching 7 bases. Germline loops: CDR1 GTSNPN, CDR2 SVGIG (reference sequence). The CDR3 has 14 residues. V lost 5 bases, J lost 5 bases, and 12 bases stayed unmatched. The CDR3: CAWDTSTGFDEQYF. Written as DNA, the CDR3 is TGTGCCTGGGACACCTCGACAGGGTTCGACGAGCAGTACTTC.

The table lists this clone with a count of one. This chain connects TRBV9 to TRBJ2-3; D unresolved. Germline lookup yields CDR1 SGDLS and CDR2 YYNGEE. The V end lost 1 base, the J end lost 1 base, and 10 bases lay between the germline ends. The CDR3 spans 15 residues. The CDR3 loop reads CASSVSAGGTDTQYF. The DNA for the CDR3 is TGTGCCAGCAGCGTATCCGCAGGCGGCACAGATACGCAGTATTTT. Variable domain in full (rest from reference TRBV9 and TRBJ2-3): DSGVTQTPKHLITATGQRVTLRCSPRSGDLSVYWYQQSLDQGLQFLIQYYNGEERAKGNILERFSAQQFPDLHSELNLSSLELGDSALYFCASSVSAGGTDTQYFGPGTRLTVL.

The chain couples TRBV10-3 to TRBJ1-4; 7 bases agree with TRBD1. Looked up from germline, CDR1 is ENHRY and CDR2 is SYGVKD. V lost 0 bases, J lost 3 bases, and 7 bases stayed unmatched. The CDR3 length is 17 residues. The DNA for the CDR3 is TGTGCCATCAGTGAGTCCAGGGGGTTGGCGGCTAATGAAAAACTGTTTTTT. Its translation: CAISESRGLAANEKLFF.

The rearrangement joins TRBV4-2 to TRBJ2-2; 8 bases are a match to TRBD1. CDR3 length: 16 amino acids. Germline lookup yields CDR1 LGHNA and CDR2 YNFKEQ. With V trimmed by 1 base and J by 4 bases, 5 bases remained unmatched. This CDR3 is CASSQAGTGSTGELFF. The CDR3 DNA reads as TGTGCCAGCAGCCAAGCCGGGACAGGTAGCACCGGGGAGCTGTTTTTT.

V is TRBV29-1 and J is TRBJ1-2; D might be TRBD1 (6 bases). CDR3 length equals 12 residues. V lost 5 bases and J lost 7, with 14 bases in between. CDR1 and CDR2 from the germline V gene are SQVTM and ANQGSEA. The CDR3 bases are TGCAGCGTTAACAGGGATGGAGGTGGCTACACCTTC. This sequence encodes CSVNRDGGGYTF.

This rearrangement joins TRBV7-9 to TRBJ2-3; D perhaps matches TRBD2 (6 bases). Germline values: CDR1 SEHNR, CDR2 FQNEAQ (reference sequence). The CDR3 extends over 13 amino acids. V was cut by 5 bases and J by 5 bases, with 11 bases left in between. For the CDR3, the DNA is TGTGCCAGCAGCCCCCGGGAGAGAGATACGCAGTATTTT. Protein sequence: CASSPRERDTQYF. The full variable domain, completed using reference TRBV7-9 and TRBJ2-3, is DTGVSQNPRHKITKRGQNVTFRCDPISEHNRLYWYRQTLGQGPEFLTYFQNEAQLEKSRLLSDRFSAERPKGSFSTLEIQRTEQGDSAMYLCASSPRERDTQYFGPGTRLTVL.

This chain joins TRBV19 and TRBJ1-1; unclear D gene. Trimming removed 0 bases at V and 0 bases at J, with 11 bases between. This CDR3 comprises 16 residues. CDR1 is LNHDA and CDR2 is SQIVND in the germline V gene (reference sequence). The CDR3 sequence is CASSIDPPSLNTEAFF. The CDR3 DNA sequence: TGTGCCAGTAGTATAGATCCCCCCAGCTTGAACACTGAAGCTTTCTTT.

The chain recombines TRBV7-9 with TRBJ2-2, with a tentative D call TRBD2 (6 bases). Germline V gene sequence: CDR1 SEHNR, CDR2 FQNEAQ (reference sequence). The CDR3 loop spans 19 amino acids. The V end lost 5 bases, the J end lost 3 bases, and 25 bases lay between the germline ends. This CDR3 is CASSPSPGAVVDYTGELFF. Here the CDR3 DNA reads TGTGCCAGCAGCCCGTCTCCGGGAGCGGTTGTGGACTACACCGGGGAGCTGTTTTTT.

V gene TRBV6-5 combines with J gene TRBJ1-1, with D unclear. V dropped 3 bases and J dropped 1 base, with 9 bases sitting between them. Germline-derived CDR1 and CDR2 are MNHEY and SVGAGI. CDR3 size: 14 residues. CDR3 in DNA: TGTGCCAGCAGTTATATGGGCCCGAACACTGAAGCTTTCTTT. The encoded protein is CASSYMGPNTEAFF.

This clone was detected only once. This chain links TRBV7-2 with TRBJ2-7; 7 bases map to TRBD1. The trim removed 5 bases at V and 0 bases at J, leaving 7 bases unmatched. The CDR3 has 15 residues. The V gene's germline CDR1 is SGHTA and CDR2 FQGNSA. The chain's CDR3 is CASSLQGDSSYEQYF. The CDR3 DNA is TGTGCCAGCAGCCTCCAGGGGGACAGCTCCTACGAGCAGTACTTC.

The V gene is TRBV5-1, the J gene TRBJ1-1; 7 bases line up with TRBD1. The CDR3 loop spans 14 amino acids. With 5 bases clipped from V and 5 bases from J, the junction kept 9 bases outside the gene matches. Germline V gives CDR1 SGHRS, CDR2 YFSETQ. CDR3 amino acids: CASSQGGLGTEAFF. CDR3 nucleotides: TGCGCCAGCAGTCAGGGGGGCCTGGGAACTGAAGCTTTCTTT.

As DNA, the CDR3 is TGTGCCAGCTCACCAAGGTGGGGGGGAGAGACCCAGTACTTC. Encoded protein: CASSPRWGGETQYF. The V call is TRBV18, the J call TRBJ2-5; 7 bases align to TRBD2. V lost 2 bases to trimming and J lost 4 bases; unmatched junction nucleotides: 4. This CDR3 is 14 amino acids long. CDR1 KGHSH and CDR2 LQKENI come from the germline V gene.

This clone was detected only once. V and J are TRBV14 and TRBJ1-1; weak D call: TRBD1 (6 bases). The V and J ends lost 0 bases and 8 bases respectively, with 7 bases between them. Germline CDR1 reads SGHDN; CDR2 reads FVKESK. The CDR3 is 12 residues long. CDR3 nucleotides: TGTGCCAGCAGCCAAGACAGGGGAGAAGCTTTCTTT. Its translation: CASSQDRGEAFF.

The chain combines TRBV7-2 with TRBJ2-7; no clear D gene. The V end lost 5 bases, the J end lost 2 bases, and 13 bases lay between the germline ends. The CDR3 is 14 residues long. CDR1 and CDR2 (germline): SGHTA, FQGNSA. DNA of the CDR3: TGTGCCAGCAGCCCCAACTGGGTCCCCTACGAGCAGTACTTC. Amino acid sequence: CASSPNWVPYEQYF.

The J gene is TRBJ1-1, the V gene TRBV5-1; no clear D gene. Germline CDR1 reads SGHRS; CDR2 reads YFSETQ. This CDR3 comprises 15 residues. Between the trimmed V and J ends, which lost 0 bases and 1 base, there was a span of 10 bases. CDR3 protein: CASSLASRQNTEAFF. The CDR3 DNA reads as TGCGCCAGCAGCTTGGCCAGCAGACAGAACACTGAAGCTTTCTTT. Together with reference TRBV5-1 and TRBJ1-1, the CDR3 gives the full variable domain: KAGVTQTPRYLIKTRGQQVTLSCSPISGHRSVSWYQQTPGQGLQFLFEYFSETQRNKGNFPGRFSGRQFSNSRSEMNVSTLELGDSALYLCASSLASRQNTEAFFGQGTRLTVV.

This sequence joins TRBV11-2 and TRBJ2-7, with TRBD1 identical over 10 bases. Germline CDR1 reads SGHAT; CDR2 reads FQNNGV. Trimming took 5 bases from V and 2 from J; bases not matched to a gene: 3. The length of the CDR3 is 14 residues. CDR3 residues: CASSPGTGAYEQYF. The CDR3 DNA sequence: TGTGCCAGCAGCCCCGGGACAGGGGCCTACGAGCAGTACTTC.

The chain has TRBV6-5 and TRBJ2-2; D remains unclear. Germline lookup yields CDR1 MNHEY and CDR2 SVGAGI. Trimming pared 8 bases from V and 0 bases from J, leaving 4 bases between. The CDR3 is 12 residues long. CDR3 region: CASGANTGELFF. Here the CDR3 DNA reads TGTGCCAGCGGAGCGAACACCGGGGAGCTGTTTTTT.

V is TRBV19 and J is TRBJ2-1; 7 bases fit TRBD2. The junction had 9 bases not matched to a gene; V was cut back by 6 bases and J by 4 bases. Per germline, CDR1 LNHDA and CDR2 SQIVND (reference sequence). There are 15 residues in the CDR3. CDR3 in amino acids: CASRGGGRLYNEQFF. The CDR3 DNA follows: TGTGCCAGTAGGGGCGGCGGGAGACTTTACAATGAGCAGTTCTTC.

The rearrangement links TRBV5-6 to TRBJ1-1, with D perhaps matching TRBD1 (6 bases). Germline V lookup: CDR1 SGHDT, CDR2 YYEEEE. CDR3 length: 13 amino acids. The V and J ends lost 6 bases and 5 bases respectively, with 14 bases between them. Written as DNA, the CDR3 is TGTGCCAGCATGAAGGGGGAGAGTACTGAAGCTTTCTTT. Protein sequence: CASMKGESTEAFF.

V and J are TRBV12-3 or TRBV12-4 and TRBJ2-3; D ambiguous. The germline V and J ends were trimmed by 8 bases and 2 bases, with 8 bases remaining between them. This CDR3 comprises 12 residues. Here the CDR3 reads CASSAYTDTQYF. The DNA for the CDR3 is TGTGCCAGCTCCGCCTACACAGATACGCAGTATTTT.

In DNA form, the CDR3 reads TGCGCCAGCAGCCCGCTCGGCCAAGAGACCCAGTACTTC. Its translation: CASSPLGQETQYF. This chain connects TRBV4-1 to TRBJ2-5, with unresolved D. V gave up 4 bases and J gave up 1 base, with 7 bases separating them. This CDR3 has 13 residues. Germline V CDR1 and CDR2: MGHRA, YSYEKL.

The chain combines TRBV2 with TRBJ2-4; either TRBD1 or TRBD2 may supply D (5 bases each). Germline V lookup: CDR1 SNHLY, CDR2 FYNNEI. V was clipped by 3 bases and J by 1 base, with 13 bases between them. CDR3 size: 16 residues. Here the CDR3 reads CASSDLAWGAKNIQYF. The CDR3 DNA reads TGTGCCAGCAGTGATCTTGCTTGGGGGGCCAAAAACATTCAGTACTTC.